This record covers a single TCR beta chain. Its specificity is unknown. The cDNA had a unique molecular identifier and a template-switch universal primer site. TCRdb redid the calling of the 5' RACE reads with MiXCR, one entry per CDR3 protein. Of nearly 900,000 distinct CDR3 sequences listed, over 9% were seen once; the top ten hold around 1.5%. The data derive from a study of identical twins. Broader study findings: Insertions were reduced in abundant cord blood beta clonotypes but not in memory repertoires. Low generation-probability sequences were in excess among twin-shared out-of-frame alpha sequences.

Germline-derived CDR1 and CDR2 are SGHDN and FVKESK. This CDR3 contains 15 residues. Trimming took 4 bases from V and 4 from J, leaving 16 bases between them. Only healthy Caucasians were enrolled as donors. Another study also made use of these data, one on yellow fever vaccine responses in identical twins.

The rearrangement links TRBV14 to TRBJ2-5; D perhaps matches TRBD2 (5 bases). Sample: PBMCs. This clonotype originated in a woman between 18 and 29 years old in good health. This CDR3 is CASSPQTRIAETQYF. In DNA form, the CDR3 reads TGTGCCAGCAGCCCTCAAACTAGGATTGCAGAGACCCAGTACTTC.